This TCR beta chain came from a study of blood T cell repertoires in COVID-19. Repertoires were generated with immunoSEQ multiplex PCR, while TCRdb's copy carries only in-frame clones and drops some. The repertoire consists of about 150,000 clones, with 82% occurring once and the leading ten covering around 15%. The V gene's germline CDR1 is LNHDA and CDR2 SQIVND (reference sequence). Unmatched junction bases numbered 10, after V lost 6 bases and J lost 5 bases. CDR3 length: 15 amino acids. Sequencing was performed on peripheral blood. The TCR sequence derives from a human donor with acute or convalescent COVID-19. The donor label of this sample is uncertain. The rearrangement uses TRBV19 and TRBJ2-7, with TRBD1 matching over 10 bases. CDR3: CASSSGTGAPHEQYF. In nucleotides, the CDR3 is TGTGCCAGTAGCTCCGGGACAGGGGCTCCTCACGAGCAGTACTTC.